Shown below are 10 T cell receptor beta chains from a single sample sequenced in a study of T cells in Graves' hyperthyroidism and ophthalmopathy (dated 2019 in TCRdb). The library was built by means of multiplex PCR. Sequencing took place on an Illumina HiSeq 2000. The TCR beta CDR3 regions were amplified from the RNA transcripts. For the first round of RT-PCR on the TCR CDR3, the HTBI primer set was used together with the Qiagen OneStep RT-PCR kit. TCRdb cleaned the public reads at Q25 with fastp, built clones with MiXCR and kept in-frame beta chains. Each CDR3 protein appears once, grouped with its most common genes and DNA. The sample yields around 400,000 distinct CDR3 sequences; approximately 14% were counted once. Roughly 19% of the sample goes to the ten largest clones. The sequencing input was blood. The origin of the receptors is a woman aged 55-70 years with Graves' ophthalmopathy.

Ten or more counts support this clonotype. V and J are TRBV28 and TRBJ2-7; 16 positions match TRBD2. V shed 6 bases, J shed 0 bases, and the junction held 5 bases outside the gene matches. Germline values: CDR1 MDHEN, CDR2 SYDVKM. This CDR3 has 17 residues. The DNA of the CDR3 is TGTGCCAGCAGCGCGGGACTAGCGGGAGGGGTCTCCTACGAGCAGTACTTC. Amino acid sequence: CASSAGLAGGVSYEQYF.

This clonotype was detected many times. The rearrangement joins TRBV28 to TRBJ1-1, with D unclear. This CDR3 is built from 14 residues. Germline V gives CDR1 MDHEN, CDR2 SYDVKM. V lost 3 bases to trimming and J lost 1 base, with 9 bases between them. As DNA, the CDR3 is TGTGCCAGCAGTTTGTTGGCCCCGAACACTGAAGCTTTCTTT. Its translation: CASSLLAPNTEAFF. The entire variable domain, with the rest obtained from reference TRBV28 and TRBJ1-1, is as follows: DVKVTQSSRYLVKRTGEKVFLECVQDMDHENMFWYRQDPGLGLRLIYFSYDVKMKEKGDIPEGYSVSREKKERFSLILESASTNQTSMYLCASSLLAPNTEAFFGQGTRLTVV.

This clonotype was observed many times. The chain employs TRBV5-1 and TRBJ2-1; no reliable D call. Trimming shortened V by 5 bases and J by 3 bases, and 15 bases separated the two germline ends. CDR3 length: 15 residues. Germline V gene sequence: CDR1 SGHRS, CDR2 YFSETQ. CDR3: CASSVGLENYNEQFF. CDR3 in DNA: TGCGCCAGCAGTGTGGGCCTTGAGAACTACAATGAGCAGTTCTTC.

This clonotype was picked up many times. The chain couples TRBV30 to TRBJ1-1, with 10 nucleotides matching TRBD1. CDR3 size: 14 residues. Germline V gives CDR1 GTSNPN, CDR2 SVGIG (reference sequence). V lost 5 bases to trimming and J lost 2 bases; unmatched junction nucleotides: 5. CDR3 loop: CAWGTGVSNTEAFF. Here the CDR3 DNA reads TGTGCCTGGGGGACAGGGGTTTCAAACACTGAAGCTTTCTTT.

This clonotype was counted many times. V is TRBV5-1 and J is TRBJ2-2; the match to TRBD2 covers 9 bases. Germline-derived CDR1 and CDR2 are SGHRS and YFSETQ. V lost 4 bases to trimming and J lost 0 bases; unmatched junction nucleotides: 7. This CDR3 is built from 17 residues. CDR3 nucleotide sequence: TGCGCCAGCAGCAGAACCGCTAGCGGGACGAACACCGGGGAGCTGTTTTTT. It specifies CASSRTASGTNTGELFF.

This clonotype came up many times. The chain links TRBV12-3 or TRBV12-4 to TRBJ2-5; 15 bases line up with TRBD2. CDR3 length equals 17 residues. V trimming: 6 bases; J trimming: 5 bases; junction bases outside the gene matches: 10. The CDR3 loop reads CASSRGTSGRPGETQYF. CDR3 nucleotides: TGTGCCAGCAGCCGTGGGACTAGCGGGAGGCCGGGGGAGACCCAGTACTTC.

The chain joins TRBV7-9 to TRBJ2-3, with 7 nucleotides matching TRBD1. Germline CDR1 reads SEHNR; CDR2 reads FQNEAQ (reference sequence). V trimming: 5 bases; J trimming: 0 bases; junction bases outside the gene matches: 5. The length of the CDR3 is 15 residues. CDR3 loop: CASSPVQGSTDTQYF. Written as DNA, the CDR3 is TGTGCCAGCAGCCCGGTACAGGGGAGCACAGATACGCAGTATTTT. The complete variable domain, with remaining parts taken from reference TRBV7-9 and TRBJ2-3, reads DTGVSQNPRHKITKRGQNVTFRCDPISEHNRLYWYRQTLGQGPEFLTYFQNEAQLEKSRLLSDRFSAERPKGSFSTLEIQRTEQGDSAMYLCASSPVQGSTDTQYFGPGTRLTVL.

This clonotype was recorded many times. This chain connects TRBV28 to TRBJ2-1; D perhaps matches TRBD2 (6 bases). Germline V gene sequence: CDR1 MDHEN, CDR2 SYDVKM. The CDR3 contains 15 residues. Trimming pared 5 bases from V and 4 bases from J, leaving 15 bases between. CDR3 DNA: TGTGCCAGCAGTCCGGGACTCCTAAGATACAATGAGCAGTTCTTC. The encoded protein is CASSPGLLRYNEQFF.

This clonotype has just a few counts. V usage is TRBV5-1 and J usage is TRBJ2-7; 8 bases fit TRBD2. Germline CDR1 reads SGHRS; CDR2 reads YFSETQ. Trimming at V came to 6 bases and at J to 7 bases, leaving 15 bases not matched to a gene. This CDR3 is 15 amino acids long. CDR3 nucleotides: TGCGCCAGCACAGAGCAGCCGGGAGGGCCAGGGGAGCAGTACTTC. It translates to CASTEQPGGPGEQYF.

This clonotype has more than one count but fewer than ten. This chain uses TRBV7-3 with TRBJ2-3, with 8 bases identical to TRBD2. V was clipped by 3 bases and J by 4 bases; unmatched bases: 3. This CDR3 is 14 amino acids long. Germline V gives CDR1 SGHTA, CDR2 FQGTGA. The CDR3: CASSFQRESDTQYF. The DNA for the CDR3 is TGTGCCAGCAGCTTCCAGCGGGAGTCAGATACGCAGTATTTT. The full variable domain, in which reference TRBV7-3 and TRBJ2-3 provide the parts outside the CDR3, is GAGVSQTPSNKVTEKGKYVELRCDPISGHTALYWYRQSLGQGPEFLIYFQGTGAADDSGLPNDRFFAVRPEGSVSTLKIQRTERGDSAVYLCASSFQRESDTQYFGPGTRLTVL.